Following are 25 T cell receptor beta chains from one sample sequenced in a study of regulatory T cells in long-lasting Graves disease. The time point was: persistent/refractory GD, antithyroid drugs over 5 years with positive TRAb. Extracted RNA from PBMCs served as the source of the TCR library. Assembly of TCR beta libraries relied on iRepertoire HTBI primers together with Arm-PCR of CDR3 regions. From the multiplex PCR reads, TCRdb called clonotypes with MiXCR, one entry per CDR3 protein. The sample consists of a few hundred thousand distinct CDR3 sequences, 20% to 25% of them appearing once. Here the sequenced sample was peripheral blood mononuclear cells (PBMCs), taken when the disease was refractory, from a patient treated with antithyroid drugs. These TCRs come from a female donor with Graves disease.

This clonotype came up many times. The V gene is TRBV28, the J gene TRBJ1-1; D might be TRBD1 (5 bases). The germline CDR1 and CDR2 sequences are MDHEN and SYDVKM. The CDR3 length is 15 residues. Trimming removed 5 bases at V and 1 base at J, with 14 bases between. CDR3 residues: CASSPPGLGNTEAFF. The CDR3 nucleotides are TGTGCCAGCAGTCCCCCGGGACTGGGGAACACTGAAGCTTTCTTT.

The rearrangement links TRBV5-1 to TRBJ2-7; possible D gene TRBD2, 5 bases. Germline CDR1 SGHRS, CDR2 YFSETQ. Trimming shortened V by 3 bases and J by 5 bases, and 12 bases separated the two germline ends. The CDR3 loop spans 13 amino acids. The CDR3 DNA reads as TGCGCCAGCAGCTCCTGGCGGGCAGACGAGCAGTACTTC. Translation: CASSSWRADEQYF.

The chain combines TRBV7-3 with TRBJ2-5; 9 nucleotides line up with TRBD1. CDR3 length: 16 amino acids. J was trimmed by 4 bases and V by 0 bases; bases with no gene match: 6. Germline V gene sequence: CDR1 SGHTA, CDR2 FQGTGA. The CDR3 DNA reads TGTGCCAGCAGCTTAACCGGACAGGGGTTGCTAGAGACCCAGTACTTC. Its protein is CASSLTGQGLLETQYF.

The chain is built from TRBV7-9 and TRBJ1-1; 9 bases match TRBD1. Germline trimming cut 5 bases from V and 4 bases from J; bases unmatched to any gene: 8. In germline, CDR1 is SEHNR, CDR2 FQNEAQ (reference sequence). This CDR3 is 15 amino acids long. CDR3 nucleotides: TGTGCCAGCAGCCTTACAGGGGGCTTCTTCACTGAAGCTTTCTTT. It yields the protein CASSLTGGFFTEAFF.

The CDR3 DNA reads TGTGCCAGCAGCCAAGATTGGAGCGAAGAGACCCAGTACTTC. This codes for CASSQDWSEETQYF. The chain has TRBV3-1 and TRBJ2-5; D remains unclear. V lost 0 bases, J lost 3 bases, and 8 bases lay in between. The CDR3 loop spans 14 amino acids. Germline lookup yields CDR1 LGHDT and CDR2 YNNKEL (reference sequence).

The table lists this clonotype with a few counts. This sequence joins TRBV18 and TRBJ2-4; TRBD2 aligns across 15 bases. CDR1 is KGHSH, CDR2 LQKENI, per germline. V dropped 6 bases and J dropped 6; count of bases not matched to a gene: 6. The CDR3 extends over 16 amino acids. DNA of the CDR3: TGTGCCAGCTCGTCCGGACTAGCGGGAGGGGGAAACATTCAGTACTTC. This translates into CASSSGLAGGGNIQYF.

J is TRBJ2-2 and V is TRBV10-3; TRBD2 matches at 13 bases. The CDR3 contains 17 residues. J lost 4 bases, V lost 5 bases, and 7 bases had no gene match. CDR1 is ENHRY and CDR2 is SYGVKD in the germline V gene. The CDR3, as DNA: TGTGCCATCAGTCAATTATGGACTAGCGGGAGCACCGGGGAGCTGTTTTTT. Translating it yields CAISQLWTSGSTGELFF.

This clonotype was picked up a small number of times. V usage is TRBV12-3 or TRBV12-4 and J usage is TRBJ2-3, with D unresolved. The CDR3 spans 14 residues. V was clipped by 3 bases and J by 0 bases, with 7 bases between them. In DNA, the CDR3 is TGTGCCAGCAGTTTGTCCGGTAGCACAGATACGCAGTATTTT. Its translation: CASSLSGSTDTQYF.

The chain links TRBV29-1 to TRBJ1-2; D perhaps matches TRBD1 (6 bases). V was clipped by 6 bases and J by 0 bases, with 11 bases between them. The CDR3 sequence is 13 residues long. Germline-derived CDR1 and CDR2 are SQVTM and ANQGSEA. The DNA for the CDR3 is TGCAGCGTGAGGACAGCTACTAACTATGGCTACACCTTC. Its translation: CSVRTATNYGYTF.

This clonotype came up many times. The chain carries TRBV2 and TRBJ1-2; tentative D call: TRBD1 (5 bases). Germline V gene data show CDR1 as SNHLY and CDR2 as FYNNEI. The CDR3 is made up of 14 amino acids. The V end lost 6 bases, the J end lost 4 bases, and 15 bases lay between the germline ends. The CDR3 nucleotides are TGTGCCAGCAGCCCATCGGGGGAGGCCTATGGCTACACCTTC. Translating gives CASSPSGEAYGYTF.

This clonotype came up a few times. The junction differs from germline at one of its ends, possibly a read error. The chain is built from TRBV27 and TRBJ1-2, with D uncertain. CDR3 length equals 13 residues. Germline-derived CDR1 and CDR2 are MNHEY and SMNVEV (reference sequence). CDR3 loop: CASSLNRNYSYTF. CDR3 in DNA: TGTGCCAGCAGTTTAAACCGCAACTATAGCTACACCTTC.

This clonotype was detected many times. Relative to the germline gene, one junction end is altered; a read error may explain this. The J gene is TRBJ1-4, the V gene TRBV12-3 or TRBV12-4; TRBD1 is a possible D gene (6 bases). The length of the CDR3 is 14 residues. The CDR3 sequence: CACSLAGVYEKLFF. The CDR3 DNA reads TGTGCCTGCAGTTTGGCAGGGGTCTATGAAAAACTGTTTTTT.

Points on this clonotype: One base away lies a much larger clone, so this may be a sequencing read error. The gene calls are TRBV6-2 or TRBV6-3 and TRBJ2-2; either TRBD1 or TRBD2 may supply D (6 bases each). The CDR3 has 14 amino acids. The germline gives CDR1 MNHEY, CDR2 SVGEGT. The DNA for the CDR3 is TGTGCCAGCAGTCTCAATCGGGACACCGGGGGGCTGTTTTTT. The encoded protein is CASSLNRDTGGLFF.

The chain joins TRBV29-1 to TRBJ2-5; the D gene is possibly TRBD1 (5 bases). The CDR3 length is 15 residues. V was cut by 3 bases and J by 6 bases, with 20 bases left in between. Germline CDR1 and CDR2: SQVTM and ANQGSEA. The CDR3 coding sequence is TGCAGCGTTGATATCCCAGGGTCCATAATACAGACCCAGTACTTC. It is translated as CSVDIPGSIIQTQYF.

This clonotype has a handful of counts. One end of the junction is discordant with germline, which a read error may explain. J is TRBJ2-5 and V is TRBV27, with D possibly matching TRBD2 (6 bases). The CDR3 consists of 17 residues. CDR1 MNHEY and CDR2 SMNVEV come from the germline V gene (reference sequence). CDR3 loop: CAGSLSFVRGSIETQYF. CDR3 in DNA: TGTGCCGGCAGTTTATCATTCGTCCGGGGGTCTATAGAGACCCAGTACTTC.

There are a few counts of this clonotype. V usage is TRBV20-1 and J usage is TRBJ1-5; 7 nucleotides agree with TRBD1. This CDR3 spans 15 amino acids. Germline assignment: CDR1 DFQATT and CDR2 SNEGSKA (reference sequence). The V segment lost 6 bases and the J segment 5 bases; nucleotides outside the gene matches: 13. The CDR3 sequence is CSAGIQGPGDQPQHF. Here the CDR3 DNA reads TGCAGTGCAGGAATACAGGGGCCGGGGGATCAGCCCCAGCATTTT.

The table lists this clonotype with many counts. This chain connects TRBV6-2 or TRBV6-3 to TRBJ1-5; 11 bases are a match to TRBD1. The V and J ends lost 0 bases and 6 bases, in that order; junction bases with no gene match: 10. The CDR3 runs to 18 residues. Germline CDR1 and CDR2: MNHEY and SVGEGT. This CDR3 reads CASSYSRGTGGKFQPQHF. In DNA, the CDR3 is TGTGCCAGCAGTTACTCGAGAGGGACAGGGGGGAAATTTCAGCCCCAGCATTTT.

The rearrangement uses TRBV3-1 and TRBJ1-2, with a tentative D call TRBD1 (5 bases). Trimming cost V 2 bases and J 7 bases, with 20 bases left between them. The CDR3 loop spans 16 amino acids. Per germline, CDR1 LGHDT and CDR2 YNNKEL (reference sequence). DNA for the CDR3: TGTGCCAGCAGCCAAATTAACGGGGCAGGCCGGGGTGGCTACACCTTC. Translated: CASSQINGAGRGGYTF.

J is TRBJ2-6 and V is TRBV5-1, with D uncertain. CDR1 and CDR2 from the germline V gene are SGHRS and YFSETQ. Trimming removed 6 bases from V and 0 bases from J, with 13 bases in between. CDR3 length: 16 residues. Here the CDR3 DNA reads TGCGCCAGCACGCAGTCCTACTTCTCTGGGGCCAACGTCCTGACTTTC. Protein sequence: CASTQSYFSGANVLTF.

Only a few counts were recorded for this clonotype. This chain links TRBV24-1 with TRBJ1-5; 7 nucleotides match TRBD1. With V trimmed by 2 bases and J by 0 bases, 3 bases remained unmatched. The germline V gene has CDR1 KGHDR and CDR2 SFDVKD. The CDR3 spans 16 residues. CDR3 in DNA: TGTGCCACCAGTGATTCCACAGGGGATAGCAATCAGCCCCAGCATTTT. Protein product: CATSDSTGDSNQPQHF.

This chain links TRBV20-1 with TRBJ1-4; D gene ambiguous. This CDR3 has 12 residues. The germline V and J ends were trimmed by 3 bases and 8 bases, with 10 bases remaining between them. Looked up from germline, CDR1 is DFQATT and CDR2 is SNEGSKA (reference sequence). DNA for the CDR3: TGCAGTGCTAGGGGTGGCGAAGAAAAACTGTTTTTT. Encoded protein: CSARGGEEKLFF.

The chain uses TRBV28 and TRBJ2-2; tentatively, D is TRBD1 (5 bases). Germline V gene data show CDR1 as MDHEN and CDR2 as SYDVKM. The CDR3 extends over 15 amino acids. CDR3 protein: CASGGADSNTGELFF. In DNA, the CDR3 is TGTGCTTCCGGTGGGGCAGATTCGAACACCGGGGAGCTGTTTTTT. Full variable domain (outside the CDR3, taken from reference TRBV28 and TRBJ2-2): DVKVTQSSRYLVKRTGEKVFLECVQDMDHENMFWYRQDPGLGLRLIYFSYDVKMKEKGDIPEGYSVSREKKERFSLILESASTNQTSMYLCASGGADSNTGELFFGEGSRLTVL.

In this sample, this clonotype turned up many times. The chain has TRBV7-2 and TRBJ2-7, with 10 positions matching TRBD1. CDR1 and CDR2 (germline): SGHTA, FQGNSA. The CDR3 runs to 14 residues. With 5 bases clipped from V and 6 bases from J, the junction kept 7 bases outside the gene matches. The CDR3 DNA reads TGTGCCAGCAGCCGGGACAGGGGTTCGTTCGAGCAGTACTTC. Its protein product is CASSRDRGSFEQYF.

This chain links TRBV27 with TRBJ1-5; D is perhaps TRBD1 (6 bases). Germline V gene data show CDR1 as MNHEY and CDR2 as SMNVEV (reference sequence). The CDR3 loop spans 15 amino acids. V dropped 3 bases and J dropped 1 base, with 10 bases sitting between them. The CDR3, as DNA: TGTGCCAGCAGTTTTACAGGGATCAGCAATCAGCCCCAGCATTTT. Amino acid sequence: CASSFTGISNQPQHF.

V usage is TRBV27 and J usage is TRBJ2-1, with D maybe TRBD1 (5 bases). The CDR3 covers 13 residues. Germline CDR1 MNHEY, CDR2 SMNVEV (reference sequence). V was clipped by 2 bases and J by 3 bases, with 5 bases between them. For the CDR3, the DNA is TGTGCCAGCAGTTTACAGGGCTACAATGAGCAGTTCTTC. Translation: CASSLQGYNEQFF.